These 23 T cell receptor beta chains originate from one sample sequenced in a study of blood T cells in healthy people across ages. A J-beta primer mix and a sample-barcoded 5' primer were used in a second PCR of roughly 6 to 11 cycles. TCRdb fed the 5' RACE reads into MiXCR, producing one record per CDR3 protein. The sample shows about 640,000 distinct CDR3 sequences, about 54% of them seen only once. Material: blood. These receptors originate from a man in his 60s in good health.

For this clonotype: The junction differs from germline at one of its ends, possibly a read error. This chain uses TRBV7-2 with TRBJ2-3, with a tentative D call TRBD1 (5 bases). The CDR3 extends over 13 amino acids. The germline V gene encodes CDR1 SGHTA and CDR2 FQGNSA. The chain's CDR3 is CASSLWGTDMQYF. The CDR3 bases are TGTGCCAGCAGCTTGTGGGGCACAGATATGCAGTATTTT.

The chain employs TRBV20-1 and TRBJ1-5, with a possible D match to TRBD1 (5 bases). Trimming removed 2 bases from V and 7 bases from J, with 12 bases in between. The CDR3 length is 13 residues. CDR1 is DFQATT and CDR2 is SNEGSKA in the germline V gene (reference sequence). This chain's CDR3 is CSARRVEGQPQHF. CDR3 DNA sequence: TGCAGTGCTAGAAGGGTCGAGGGGCAGCCCCAGCATTTT.

V gene TRBV28 combines with J gene TRBJ1-1; maybe TRBD1 (5 bases). The V gene lost 1 base and the J gene lost 0 bases, with 12 bases spanning the gap. This CDR3 spans 16 amino acids. Germline CDR1 reads MDHEN; CDR2 reads SYDVKM. Written as DNA, the CDR3 is TGTGCCAGCAGTTTATCGGCAGGGTCCATGAACACTGAAGCTTTCTTT. It yields the protein CASSLSAGSMNTEAFF.

In DNA form, the CDR3 reads TGTGCCAGCAGCCCCAGGACAGGCAGAGAAGAGACCCAGTACTTC. This codes for CASSPRTGREETQYF. J is TRBJ2-5 and V is TRBV2, with 7 bases identical to TRBD1. Unmatched junction bases numbered 10, after V lost 6 bases and J lost 3 bases. Germline-derived CDR1 and CDR2 are SNHLY and FYNNEI. CDR3 length equals 15 residues.

The J gene is TRBJ1-6, the V gene TRBV7-9; maybe TRBD1 (5 bases). CDR1 is SEHNR and CDR2 is FQNEAQ in the germline V gene (reference sequence). The CDR3 consists of 15 residues. V lost 5 bases to trimming and J lost 8 bases, with 16 bases between them. CDR3 sequence (DNA): TGTGCCAGCAGCCCCGGGGACCGGGGTTATTCACCCCTCCACTTT. Protein product: CASSPGDRGYSPLHF.

The V and J genes are TRBV20-1 and TRBJ2-1, with 10 bases lining up with TRBD1. Unmatched junction bases numbered 10, after V lost 6 bases and J lost 8 bases. From germline, CDR1 is DFQATT and CDR2 SNEGSKA (reference sequence). CDR3 length: 14 residues. The CDR3 loop reads CSAEGATGGDEQFF. The CDR3 coding sequence is TGCAGTGCGGAAGGGGCGACAGGGGGCGATGAGCAGTTCTTC.

This clonotype was observed a few times. The chain couples TRBV4-1 to TRBJ2-7, with D unclear. The CDR3 is made up of 11 amino acids. Trimming took 1 base from V and 7 from J, leaving 5 bases between them. Per the germline V gene, CDR1 is MGHRA and CDR2 is YSYEKL. The CDR3 spells CASSQGEEQYF. CDR3 bases: TGCGCCAGCAGCCAAGGGGAAGAGCAGTACTTC.

The rearrangement uses TRBV20-1 and TRBJ1-1; D unresolved. The CDR3 contains 15 residues. Per the germline V gene, CDR1 is DFQATT and CDR2 is SNEGSKA (reference sequence). V was clipped by 4 bases and J by 0 bases, with 15 bases between them. The CDR3: CSANTGITMNTEAFF. DNA of the CDR3: TGCAGTGCTAACACGGGGATTACTATGAACACTGAAGCTTTCTTT.

The rearrangement links TRBV15 to TRBJ2-1; 15 bases are shared with TRBD2. CDR3 length equals 17 residues. Germline V lookup: CDR1 LNHNV, CDR2 YYDKDF (reference sequence). J lost 8 bases, V lost 3 bases, and 8 bases had no gene match. This chain's CDR3 is CATSRNPGTSGGYEQFF. DNA for the CDR3: TGTGCCACCAGCAGGAACCCCGGGACTAGCGGGGGGTATGAGCAGTTCTTC.

J is TRBJ2-7 and V is TRBV20-1; TRBD2 matches at 8 bases. The CDR3 spans 12 residues. V dropped 3 bases and J dropped 7; count of bases not matched to a gene: 5. Germline CDR1 is DFQATT and CDR2 is SNEGSKA (reference sequence). The CDR3 spells CSASPGLAEQYF. The CDR3 bases are TGCAGTGCTAGCCCAGGACTAGCAGAGCAGTACTTC.

This clonotype was detected only a few times. The DNA for the CDR3 is TGTGCCAGCAGTCCTCTCGGGGGGACTGGGGGCGAGCAGTACTTC. This gives the protein CASSPLGGTGGEQYF. V usage is TRBV27 and J usage is TRBJ2-4; 7 bases match TRBD2. The J call is uncertain, as TRBJ2-7 better fits the DNA end. CDR3 length: 15 residues. Germline CDR1 MNHEY, CDR2 SMNVEV (reference sequence).

The genes are TRBV29-1 and TRBJ1-1, with no clear D. The germline CDR1 and CDR2 sequences are SQVTM and ANQGSEA. The ends were cut back, 6 bases at V and 2 bases at J, with 13 bases in the middle. CDR3 length: 13 residues. The CDR3 coding sequence is TGCAGCGTCGCACGGACGGACAACACTGAAGCTTTCTTT. Protein product: CSVARTDNTEAFF.

The chain uses TRBV20-1 and TRBJ2-2; tentative D call: TRBD2 (5 bases). CDR1 is DFQATT, CDR2 SNEGSKA, per germline (reference sequence). The CDR3 runs 13 residues. V was pared by 3 bases and J by 6 bases, with 11 bases between. CDR3 sequence reads: CSARAERAGELFF. The CDR3, as DNA: TGCAGTGCTAGGGCCGAGAGGGCCGGGGAGCTGTTTTTT.

This chain connects TRBV12-3 or TRBV12-4 to TRBJ1-1; D perhaps matches TRBD1 (5 bases). V gave up 5 bases and J gave up 0 bases, with 19 bases separating them. The CDR3 has 17 residues. CDR3 amino acids: CASSLGPGRNMNTEAFF. The DNA for the CDR3 is TGTGCCAGCAGTCTCGGCCCGGGACGGAACATGAACACTGAAGCTTTCTTT.

V usage is TRBV12-5 and J usage is TRBJ2-5; 14 nucleotides match TRBD2. V shed 6 bases and J 11 bases; nucleotides not matched to a gene: 17. The germline V gene has CDR1 LGHNT and CDR2 FRNRAP. There are 17 residues in the CDR3. The DNA for the CDR3 is TGTGCTAGTGGCCGCGCCCGGGGACTAGCGGGGGAAAATGAGCAGTACTTC. Amino acid sequence: CASGRARGLAGENEQYF.

This chain uses TRBV18 with TRBJ2-7, with 8 bases matching TRBD1. This CDR3 has 14 amino acids. Germline V CDR1 and CDR2: KGHSH, LQKENI. V lost 4 bases and J lost 4; bases outside the gene matches: 6. The CDR3 sequence is CASSREGTGYEQYF. In DNA, the CDR3 is TGTGCCAGCTCACGCGAAGGGACAGGATACGAGCAGTACTTC.

The chain combines TRBV10-1 with TRBJ1-1; the D is unclear. The CDR3 loop spans 13 amino acids. From germline, CDR1 is WNHNN and CDR2 SYGVQD (reference sequence). V lost 1 base, J lost 0 bases, and 3 bases lay in between. CDR3 residues: CASSELVNTEAFF. In nucleotides, the CDR3 is TGCGCCAGCAGTGAGTTGGTGAACACTGAAGCTTTCTTT.

Many counts were recorded for this clonotype. V gene TRBV20-1 combines with J gene TRBJ1-2, with 9 bases identical to TRBD1. After removal of 4 bases from V and 8 bases from J, the junction contained 5 bases not matched to a gene. This CDR3 spans 12 amino acids. CDR1 and CDR2 (germline): DFQATT, SNEGSKA (reference sequence). CDR3 DNA sequence: TGCAGTGCTAAAACGACAGGGGGAGGCTACACCTTC. This gives the protein CSAKTTGGGYTF.

This chain connects TRBV20-1 to TRBJ2-3, with D hard to call. Per germline, CDR1 DFQATT and CDR2 SNEGSKA (reference sequence). This CDR3 has 14 amino acids. Trimming shortened V by 3 bases and J by 5 bases, and 15 bases separated the two germline ends. Here the CDR3 DNA reads TGCAGTGCTAGGACCCAAGACTGGAAAGATACGCAGTATTTT. It translates to CSARTQDWKDTQYF.

This clonotype was seen only a few times. This sequence joins TRBV7-2 and TRBJ2-5; 11 bases are shared with TRBD2. The CDR3 consists of 15 residues. Germline values: CDR1 SGHTA, CDR2 FQGNSA. V gave up 3 bases and J gave up 2 bases; unmatched junction bases: 2. The CDR3 loop reads CASSFVAGGQETQYF. For the CDR3, the DNA is TGTGCCAGCAGCTTTGTAGCGGGGGGGCAAGAGACCCAGTACTTC.

The chain has TRBV14 and TRBJ2-3; D ambiguous. In germline, CDR1 is SGHDN, CDR2 FVKESK. V was trimmed by 4 bases and J by 4 bases, leaving 15 bases between them. The CDR3 length is 15 residues. This CDR3 reads CASSPLDGSPDTQYF. Written as DNA, the CDR3 is TGTGCCAGCAGCCCCCTGGACGGTAGCCCAGATACGCAGTATTTT.

This sequence joins TRBV21-1 and TRBJ2-5; the table's D call of TRBD2 was not tested on the DNA. TRBV21-1 is termed a pseudogene. The CDR3 has 14 amino acids. CDR3 sequence (DNA): TGTGCCAGCAGGGGAAAAGGAGGGGAAGAGACCCAGTACTTC. It yields the protein CASRGKGGEETQYF.

A few counts support this clonotype. V and J are TRBV29-1 and TRBJ1-4; D uncertain. CDR1 is SQVTM, CDR2 ANQGSEA, per germline. The CDR3 length is 13 residues. V was shortened by 4 bases and J by 8 bases, with 14 bases between the two germline ends. The CDR3 DNA is TGCAGCGTTGGGCAGACTCCCGACGAAAAACTGTTTTTT. It encodes CSVGQTPDEKLFF.